This TCR beta chain was found in a study of blood T cell repertoires in COVID-19. The wider study: Spain, Italy and the United States supplied samples that represented acute and convalescent COVID-19.

This CDR3 comprises 12 residues. V lost 1 base, J lost 3 bases, and 3 bases lay in between. Individuals drawn from under 30 US areas were roughly 18 to 95 years old. Sequencing was performed with immunoSEQ multiplex PCR; in TCRdb, only in-frame clones are kept and a portion is missing. The sample shows 250,000 to 350,000 clones, 70% to 90% of them seen only once. The clonotype was recovered from a woman between 25 and 40 years old who had recovered from COVID-19. The sample comprised PBMCs or T cells enriched from blood (not recorded which). The genes are TRBV12-3 or TRBV12-4 and TRBJ2-5, with no clear D. The CDR3 loop is CASSLGKETQYF. The DNA of the CDR3 is TGTGCCAGCAGTTTAGGTAAAGAGACCCAGTACTTC.